This T cell receptor beta chain was sequenced in a study of OX40 agonist ivuxolimab in advanced cancers. Study observations and caveats: In the expanded peripheral T cells, antigen specificity was never determined.

Clones were sequenced by immunoSEQ multiplex PCR, and TCRdb holds only the in-frame ones, with some missing. The sample gives 37,000 or so clones, just under 75% of which show up once; around 18% is in the top ten. About this clone: What it recognizes is unknown.

This CDR3 region has 18 residues. Germline CDR1 reads SGHTA; CDR2 reads FQGNSA. V shed 1 base, J shed 1 base, and the junction held 5 bases outside the gene matches. The gene calls are TRBV7-2 and TRBJ2-6, with 9 bases that match TRBD2. This sequence was found in an adult with an advanced solid tumor such as melanoma, head and neck, liver or kidney cancer. Here the sequenced sample was CD4+ or CD8+ T cells sorted from blood, taken in a trial of the OX40 agonist ivuxolimab. The CDR3 coding sequence is TGTGCCAGCAGCTTAGTTGGCGGGGGGGCGTCTGGGGCCAACGTCCTGACTTTC. Protein sequence: CASSLVGGGASGANVLTF.